This T cell receptor (beta chain) was identified during a study of human T cells and chemical hapten exposure. For the study at large: During the roughly 25-week study period, patients had diphenylcyclopropenone applied to the scalp every week. A mostly female patient group had alopecia areata, totalis or universalis.

At least ten counts were recorded for this clonotype. The target antigen is unknown. Regarding the study as a whole: No alteration of TCRs above 1 in 1000 frequency was seen with DPC sensitization.

Each CDR3 protein is one row after TCRdb ran MiXCR on the RACE reads. The table has about 82,000 distinct CDR3 sequences, less than 8.5% seen once. Specified time point: patch test 2, 6 weeks after DPC sensitization. Treatment defined: therapeutic diphenylcyclopropenone sensitization with weekly scalp DPC. The CDR3 runs to 15 residues. V lost 4 bases to trimming and J lost 5 bases; unmatched junction nucleotides: 8. The germline gives CDR1 LGHDT, CDR2 YNNKEL (reference sequence). The clonotype originates from a woman in her thirties with alopecia areata. Some clones in this sample may be carry-over from other donors' samples. The specimen comprised whole blood, sampled in connection with sensitization to the hapten diphenylcyclopropenone (DPC). V is TRBV3-1 and J is TRBJ2-4, with 7 bases matching TRBD1. The CDR3 DNA reads TGTGCCAGCAGCCCGAGGGACAGTTGGGAAAACATTCAGTACTTC. Translation: CASSPRDSWENIQYF.